These 24 T cell receptor beta chains were all obtained from the same sample, sequenced in a study of T cell responses to AZD1222 COVID-19 vaccine (dated by TCRdb to 2020 to 2022). Interpreted using the paper, the time point label stands for: about 28 days (+/-7) after the second vaccine dose. What the treatment or condition label conveys for this sample: meningococcal conjugate vaccine given as trial control. Receptor libraries were prepared by the immunoSEQ multiplex PCR assay. TCRdb took this table from immuneACCESS and kept in-frame rearrangements with V and J called. Such tables lack part of the clones; where checked against another copy, unresolved V genes explain under half of the gap, and the rest is unexplained. This sample lists 130,000 or so clones; over 75% were detected once. The ten largest clones capture 7.9% of the sample. This material consisted of peripheral blood, taken 28 days after the second dose of the MenACWY control vaccine. Every receptor here comes from an adult who received the MenACWY meningococcal vaccine as a control.

This clone appeared a few times. The genes are TRBV9 and TRBJ2-7; the match to TRBD1 covers 9 bases. V lost 2 bases, J lost 1 base, and 4 bases stayed unmatched. Germline values: CDR1 SGDLS, CDR2 YYNGEE. The CDR3 contains 15 residues. The CDR3: CASSVAGTGSYEQYF. In nucleotides, the CDR3 is TGTGCCAGCAGCGTTGCCGGGACAGGGTCCTACGAGCAGTACTTC.

The chain uses TRBV11-2 and TRBJ2-2, with a possible D match to TRBD1 (5 bases). Trimming took 3 bases from V and 1 from J, leaving 9 bases between them. Germline CDR1 SGHAT, CDR2 FQNNGV. The CDR3 extends over 15 amino acids. This CDR3 reads CASSFRQGNTGELFF. In nucleotides, the CDR3 is TGTGCCAGCAGCTTCCGTCAGGGGAACACCGGGGAGCTGTTTTTT. Variable domain in full (rest from reference TRBV11-2 and TRBJ2-2): EAGVAQSPRYKIIEKRQSVAFWCNPISGHATLYWYQQILGQGPKLLIQFQNNGVVDDSQLPKDRFSAERLKGVDSTLKIQPAKLEDSAVYLCASSFRQGNTGELFFGEGSRLTVL.

The chain links TRBV7-9 to TRBJ2-1; tentatively, D is TRBD1 (6 bases). This CDR3 has 17 residues. Germline CDR1 is SEHNR and CDR2 is FQNEAQ (reference sequence). Trimming stripped 4 bases from V and 3 bases from J, with 19 bases between. The CDR3 sequence: CASSSLSGVSIYNEQFF. For the CDR3, the DNA is TGTGCCAGCAGCTCCCTTTCAGGGGTATCAATCTACAATGAGCAGTTCTTC.

The chain uses TRBV18 and TRBJ2-1; possibly TRBD1 for D (5 bases). This CDR3 spans 12 amino acids. Trimming took off 0 bases at V and 13 bases at J, with 10 bases between the two ends. The germline CDR1 and CDR2 sequences are KGHSH and LQKENI. The CDR3 coding sequence is TGTGCCAGCTCACCACCCCAGGGTCGCCAGTTCTTC. Translated, it gives CASSPPQGRQFF.

This chain uses TRBV7-9 with TRBJ1-2; 7 bases line up with TRBD1. The CDR3 length is 14 residues. With 5 bases clipped from V and 4 bases from J, the junction kept 7 bases outside the gene matches. Per the germline V gene, CDR1 is SEHNR and CDR2 is FQNEAQ (reference sequence). The CDR3 protein is CASSALQGSYGYTF. Written as DNA, the CDR3 is TGTGCCAGCAGCGCCCTACAGGGGAGCTATGGCTACACCTTC.

This clone was counted once. The CDR3, as DNA: TGTGCCAGCAGTCCCACAGGTTCGGAAAAACTGTTTTTT. This translates into CASSPTGSEKLFF. V gene TRBV28 combines with J gene TRBJ1-4; a weak D match, TRBD1 (5 bases). V was pared by 5 bases and J by 8 bases, with 12 bases between. There are 13 residues in the CDR3. Germline CDR1 reads MDHEN; CDR2 reads SYDVKM.

This clone appeared a single time. The J gene is TRBJ2-1, the V gene TRBV12-5; weak D call: TRBD2 (5 bases). This CDR3 has 15 amino acids. The V gene's germline CDR1 is LGHNT and CDR2 FRNRAP. Trimming shortened V by 1 base and J by 7 bases, and 14 bases separated the two germline ends. CDR3 residues: CASGLATGRGNEQFF. In DNA, the CDR3 is TGTGCTAGTGGTTTGGCCACGGGGAGAGGGAATGAGCAGTTCTTC.

This clone was recorded once. The V call is TRBV5-4, the J call TRBJ2-1; tentative D call: TRBD2 (5 bases). CDR1 is SGHNT and CDR2 is YYREEE in the germline V gene (reference sequence). CDR3 size: 15 residues. The V end was cut by 4 bases, the J end by 4 bases, with 15 bases between. CDR3 sequence: CASSPGTVSYNEQFF. The CDR3 bases are TGTGCCAGCAGCCCGGGAACTGTTAGTTACAATGAGCAGTTCTTC. The whole variable domain, remainder taken from reference TRBV5-4 and TRBJ2-1, is ETGVTQSPTHLIKTRGQQVTLRCSSQSGHNTVSWYQQALGQGPQFIFQYYREEENGRGNFPPRFSGLQFPNYSSELNVNALELDDSALYLCASSPGTVSYNEQFFGPGTRLTVL.

This rearrangement joins TRBV19 to TRBJ2-7; unclear D gene. This CDR3 spans 15 amino acids. The germline CDR1 and CDR2 sequences are LNHDA and SQIVND (reference sequence). V was shortened by 4 bases and J by 3 bases, with 16 bases between the two germline ends. In nucleotides, the CDR3 is TGTGCCAGTAGTAGCACCCCACGGCAACACTACGAGCAGTACTTC. This translates into CASSSTPRQHYEQYF.

V usage is TRBV10-1 and J usage is TRBJ1-1; D is uncertain. Trimming removed 2 bases from V and 4 bases from J, with 5 bases in between. The CDR3 length is 12 residues. From germline, CDR1 is WNHNN and CDR2 SYGVQD (reference sequence). This CDR3 reads CASSESGTEAFF. The CDR3 bases are TGCGCCAGCAGTGAGAGCGGCACTGAAGCTTTCTTT.

The CDR3 loop is CASSLTPPRGNGYTF. In DNA, the CDR3 is TGTGCCAGCAGCCTCACCCCCCCCAGGGGTAATGGCTACACCTTC. The V gene is TRBV21-1, the J gene TRBJ1-2; the table's D call TRBD1 went unverified against the DNA. TRBV21-1 is given as a pseudogene. CDR3 length: 15 residues.

The chain recombines TRBV19 with TRBJ1-5; D remains unclear. The V and J ends lost 3 bases and 4 bases respectively, with 7 bases between them. CDR3 length equals 13 residues. Germline CDR1 and CDR2: LNHDA and SQIVND (reference sequence). CDR3 region: CASSIVINQPQHF. As DNA, the CDR3 is TGTGCCAGTAGTATTGTGATTAATCAGCCCCAGCATTTT.

Here the CDR3 reads CASNGYYTEAFF. CDR3 nucleotide sequence: TGTGCCAGCAACGGGTATTACACTGAAGCTTTCTTT. The rearrangement links TRBV28 to TRBJ1-1; D is unresolved. Trimming cost V 7 bases and J 3 bases, with 9 bases left between them. The length of the CDR3 is 12 residues. The germline CDR1 and CDR2 sequences are MDHEN and SYDVKM.

There are a few counts of this clone. This chain links TRBV4-3 with TRBJ2-7; unclear D gene. The V and J ends lost 0 bases and 4 bases respectively, with 7 bases between them. There are 13 residues in the CDR3. CDR1 and CDR2 (germline): LGHNA, YSLEER. CDR3 coding DNA: TGCGCCAGCAGCCAAGACCGCCGGTACGAGCAGTACTTC. Translation: CASSQDRRYEQYF.

For this clone: The junction differs from germline at one of its ends, possibly a read error. The chain combines TRBV4-1 with TRBJ2-3; D is possibly TRBD2 (5 bases). The CDR3 runs 13 residues. CDR1 and CDR2 from the germline V gene are MGHRA and YSYEKL. The CDR3 here is CASPYRGHRYAVF. CDR3 DNA sequence: TGCGCCAGCCCTTATCGAGGGCACAGATACGCAGTATTT.

The V gene is TRBV25-1, the J gene TRBJ2-1; D possibly corresponds to TRBD1 (6 bases). CDR1 is MGHDK, CDR2 SYGVNS, per germline. The CDR3 has 14 residues. Trimming shortened V by 5 bases and J by 2 bases, and 10 bases separated the two germline ends. This CDR3 reads CASSLPGAYNEQFF. CDR3 in DNA: TGTGCCAGCAGTCTACCAGGGGCCTACAATGAGCAGTTCTTC.

The chain links TRBV28 to TRBJ1-5; possible D gene TRBD1, 5 bases. The CDR3 spans 13 residues. Germline V lookup: CDR1 MDHEN, CDR2 SYDVKM. Between the trimmed V and J ends, which lost 8 bases and 2 bases, there was a span of 10 bases. DNA of the CDR3: TGTGCCAGCCAAGGGGCAGGCAATCAGCCCCAGCATTTT. Translation: CASQGAGNQPQHF. The full variable domain, completed using reference TRBV28 and TRBJ1-5, is DVKVTQSSRYLVKRTGEKVFLECVQDMDHENMFWYRQDPGLGLRLIYFSYDVKMKEKGDIPEGYSVSREKKERFSLILESASTNQTSMYLCASQGAGNQPQHFGDGTRLSIL.

This chain uses TRBV5-4 with TRBJ2-3, with 7 bases fitting TRBD2. CDR1 is SGHNT, CDR2 YYREEE, per germline (reference sequence). This CDR3 is 16 amino acids long. Germline trimming cut 0 bases from V and 4 bases from J; bases unmatched to any gene: 8. The CDR3 loop reads CASSLGRGSHADTQYF. The CDR3 region has the DNA TGTGCCAGCAGCTTGGGGCGGGGGTCTCACGCAGATACGCAGTATTTT. The full variable domain, rest sourced from reference TRBV5-4 and TRBJ2-3, is ETGVTQSPTHLIKTRGQQVTLRCSSQSGHNTVSWYQQALGQGPQFIFQYYREEENGRGNFPPRFSGLQFPNYSSELNVNALELDDSALYLCASSLGRGSHADTQYFGPGTRLTVL.

The chain links TRBV10-3 to TRBJ2-1; 8 positions agree with TRBD2. CDR1 is ENHRY and CDR2 is SYGVKD in the germline V gene. This CDR3 has 14 residues. Trimming at V came to 10 bases and at J to 7 bases, leaving 12 bases not matched to a gene. The DNA for the CDR3 is TGTGCCACCCGGGATAGCGGGACATATAATGAGCAGTTCTTC. Amino acids: CATRDSGTYNEQFF.

This clone occurred once. The CDR3 here is CASSILAGGSTGELFF. CDR3 in DNA: TGTGCCAGTAGTATCCTAGCGGGGGGGTCAACCGGGGAGCTGTTTTTT. The chain joins TRBV19 to TRBJ2-2; 12 bases are shared with TRBD2. Germline-derived CDR1 and CDR2 are LNHDA and SQIVND (reference sequence). Losses at the gene ends were 3 bases for V and 5 bases for J; bases not matched to a gene: 4. CDR3 length: 16 residues. The whole variable domain, remainder taken from reference TRBV19 and TRBJ2-2, is DGGITQSPKYLFRKEGQNVTLSCEQNLNHDAMYWYRQDPGQGLRLIYYSQIVNDFQKGDIAEGYSVSREKKESFPLTVTSAQKNPTAFYLCASSILAGGSTGELFFGEGSRLTVL.

This chain connects TRBV7-5 to TRBJ1-5. TRBV7-5 is a recognized pseudogene. The CDR3 consists of 16 residues. CDR3 residues: CVRRFSRGALDQPQHF. The CDR3 region has the DNA TGTGTCAGAAGGTTTAGCCGGGGGGCCTTAGATCAGCCCCAGCATTTT.

The genes are TRBV5-4 and TRBJ2-7; D not certain. Per germline, CDR1 SGHNT and CDR2 YYREEE (reference sequence). The CDR3 is made up of 18 amino acids. V lost 3 bases, J lost 2 bases, and 24 bases lay in between. CDR3 nucleotides: TGTGCCAGCAGCTCCCCCAGCCCGGACCTCCGGACCCCCTACGAGCAGTACTTC. It encodes CASSSPSPDLRTPYEQYF.

The chain carries TRBV18 and TRBJ1-1; the D gene is possibly TRBD1 (5 bases). Germline V gives CDR1 KGHSH, CDR2 LQKENI. This CDR3 is 18 amino acids long. V lost 3 bases to trimming and J lost 2 bases, with 22 bases between them. The CDR3 protein is CASSPSRGGGLGNTEAFF. In DNA form, the CDR3 reads TGTGCCAGCTCACCTTCCCGCGGGGGGGGGTTGGGCAACACTGAAGCTTTCTTT.

The J gene is TRBJ2-7, the V gene TRBV4-2; a weak D match, TRBD2 (6 bases). CDR1 LGHNA and CDR2 YNFKEQ come from the germline V gene. Trimming stripped 4 bases from V and 6 bases from J, with 13 bases between. The CDR3 runs to 13 residues. The CDR3 is CASSLRGGAEQYF. The CDR3 bases are TGTGCCAGCAGCCTAAGAGGAGGGGCCGAGCAGTACTTC.